This is a list of T cell receptor beta chains from one sample in a study of T cells in Graves' hyperthyroidism and ophthalmopathy. TCRdb analysed the multiplex PCR reads with MiXCR anew, one entry per CDR3 protein. The table lists about 570,000 distinct CDR3 sequences, under 60% of them singletons. The sequenced sample consisted of peripheral blood or thyroid tissue (not recorded which). The receptors were gathered from an adult woman with Graves' disease, either hyperthyroidism or ophthalmopathy (not recorded which). The CDR3 runs from the conserved cysteine through the conserved F or W. Each record gives: CDR3 length, V gene, J gene, clone size, D gene, CDR3 protein, CDR3 DNA. D genes are given only for firm matches. Expanded clones get a size class; other rows say once, few or many, or leave the size out.

14	TRBV2	TRBJ1-1	-	-	CASSEQLQGTEAFF	TGTGCCAGCAGTGAACAATTACAGGGCACTGAAGCTTTCTTT
14	TRBV9	TRBJ2-5	-	-	CASSVDGWQETQYF	TGTGCCAGCAGCGTAGACGGATGGCAAGAGACCCAGTACTTC
12	TRBV20-1	TRBJ1-5	-	-	CSAKSSNQPQHF	TGCAGTGCTAAGTCTAGCAATCAGCCCCAGCATTTT
16	TRBV7-8	TRBJ1-5	-	-	CASSLPAGRPSQPQHF	TGTGCCAGCAGCTTACCCGCAGGGCGGCCCAGTCAGCCCCAGCATTTT
12	TRBV20-1	TRBJ1-2	-	TRBD1	CSPGTGIFGYTF	TGCAGTCCCGGGACAGGGATCTTTGGCTACACCTTC
14	TRBV20-1	TRBJ1-1	once	-	CSASSSSGGTEAFF	TGCAGTGCCAGCAGCTCAAGCGGGGGAACAGAAGCTTTCTTT
13	TRBV27	TRBJ1-1	many	-	CASSGRRFGEAFF	TGTGCCAGCAGCGGTCGGCGTTTCGGGGAAGCTTTCTTT
17	TRBV15	TRBJ2-7	many	TRBD2	CATSRDQDRDYRYEQYF	TGTGCCACCAGCAGAGATCAGGATCGGGACTACCGCTACGAGCAGTACTTC
15	TRBV9	TRBJ2-7	-	-	CASSATGSGSYEQYF	TGTGCCAGCAGCGCGACAGGGAGCGGGTCCTACGAGCAGTACTTC
16	TRBV6-6	TRBJ1-5	-	-	CASSYSRDLSNQPQHF	TGTGCCAGCAGTTACTCTAGAGATTTAAGCAATCAGCCCCAGCATTTT
13	TRBV5-1	TRBJ2-7	many	-	CASRSENAYEQYF	TGCGCCAGCAGATCGGAGAATGCCTACGAGCAGTACTTC
13	TRBV30	TRBJ1-6	-	-	CAWRSSYTSPLHF	TGTGCCTGGCGGAGCTCCTATACTTCACCCCTCCACTTT
14	TRBV19	TRBJ1-3	-	-	CATSAVYREGTIYF	TGTGCTACTAGTGCAGTCTACCGTGAAGGCACCATATATTTT
14	TRBV7-2	TRBJ1-5	once	-	CAAALRDSNQPQHF	TGTGCCGCGGCCTTGCGGGACAGCAATCAGCCCCAGCATTTT
15	TRBV6-1	TRBJ2-7	-	TRBD1	CASSSRQGAFYEQYF	TGTGCCAGCAGCAGCAGACAGGGGGCATTCTACGAGCAGTACTTC
11	TRBV20-1	TRBJ2-3	many	-	CSAENTDTQYF	TGCAGTGCTGAAAACACAGATACGCAGTATTTT
15	TRBV20-1	TRBJ2-7	many	TRBD2	CSAGDPSGSIDEQYF	TGCAGTGCTGGGGACCCTAGCGGGAGCATCGACGAGCAGTACTTC
14	TRBV15	TRBJ2-1	-	TRBD2	CATSRLAGSNEQFF	TGTGCCACCAGCAGACTAGCGGGAAGCAATGAGCAGTTCTTC
15	TRBV15	TRBJ1-1	many	-	CATSRTQQGTTEAFF	TGTGCCACCAGCCGAACCCAACAGGGTACCACTGAAGCTTTCTTT
15	TRBV5-4	TRBJ1-2	-	-	CASSLGLEQAVGYTF	TGTGCCAGCAGCTTGGGACTTGAACAGGCGGTTGGCTACACCTTC
14	TRBV7-2	TRBJ2-7	-	TRBD1	CASRAQGGPYEQYF	TGTGCCAGCAGAGCACAGGGGGGCCCCTACGAGCAGTACTTC
16	TRBV7-8	TRBJ2-7	-	TRBD1	CASSPTAGTVRYEQYF	TGCGCCAGCAGCCCCACCGCCGGGACAGTCCGCTACGAGCAGTACTTC
18	TRBV4-1	TRBJ1-2	few	-	CASSQDLSRSGGSGGYTF	TGCGCCAGCAGCCAAGATCTTTCGCGTTCCGGGGGCTCGGGGGGCTACACCTTC
14	TRBV19	TRBJ2-7	many	-	CASSIGLQGYEQYF	TGTGCCAGTAGTATAGGACTGCAGGGGTACGAGCAGTACTTC
14	TRBV25-1	TRBJ1-2	many	-	CASSDSRPGGGYTF	TGTGCCAGCAGTGATTCTCGGCCTGGAGGGGGCTACACCTTC
14	TRBV7-2	TRBJ1-1	many	-	CASSFQGSDTEAFF	TGTGCCAGCAGCTTCCAGGGGAGTGACACTGAAGCTTTCTTT
16	TRBV6-1	TRBJ1-2	-	-	CASSEALRGMFYGYTF	TGTGCCAGCAGTGAAGCGCTTCGAGGGATGTTCTATGGCTACACCTTC
14	TRBV2	TRBJ1-5	-	-	CASRFEGTDQPQHF	TGTGCCAGCAGGTTCGAGGGGACCGATCAGCCCCAGCATTTT
16	TRBV24-1	TRBJ2-5	-	TRBD2	CATSVGASGREETQYF	TGTGCCACCAGCGTTGGTGCTAGCGGGAGGGAAGAGACCCAGTACTTC
11	TRBV6-5	TRBJ2-2	many	-	CASSGIGELFF	TGTGCCAGCAGTGGAATCGGGGAGCTGTTTTTT
13	TRBV14	TRBJ2-7	once	TRBD2	CASSQSGSSEQYF	TGTGCCAGCAGCCAGAGCGGGAGTAGTGAGCAGTACTTC
13	TRBV29-1	TRBJ1-2	-	-	CSVLVSGNYGYTF	TGCAGCGTTCTAGTGTCAGGCAACTATGGCTACACCTTC
16	TRBV7-2	TRBJ2-7	-	TRBD2	CASSLVFGRAGNEQYF	TGTGCCAGCAGCTTAGTGTTCGGGAGGGCCGGTAACGAGCAGTACTTC
14	TRBV29-1	TRBJ1-3	few	-	CSVSLSPRGNTIYF	TGCAGCGTCAGTTTAAGTCCTCGTGGAAACACCATATATTTT
12	TRBV7-9	TRBJ1-1	-	-	CASSYGNREAFF	TGTGCCAGCAGTTACGGGAACAGGGAAGCTTTCTTT
14	TRBV15	TRBJ1-5	-	-	CATSRGLMAQPQHF	TGTGCCACCAGCAGGGGCCTTATGGCTCAGCCCCAGCATTTT
13	TRBV5-4	TRBJ2-5	few	TRBD1	CASSSDRGTIQYF	TGTGCCAGCAGCTCGGACAGGGGGACGATCCAGTACTTC
12	TRBV6-6	TRBJ1-3	-	-	CASRATLNTIYF	TGTGCCAGCAGAGCTACACTGAACACCATATATTTT
21	TRBV6-2/TRBV6-3	TRBJ1-6	-	TRBD1	CASSYSSGTGKNPRWYSPLHF	TGTGCCAGCAGTTACTCGTCCGGGACAGGGAAAAACCCCCGATGGTATTCACCCCTCCACTTT
9	TRBV20-1	TRBJ2-7	-	-	CSARDRRGF	TGCAGTGCTAGAGATCGGAGGGGCTTC
14	TRBV11-2	TRBJ2-7	many	TRBD1	CASSSFTGGVEQYF	TGTGCCAGCAGTTCTTTTACAGGGGGCGTCGAGCAGTACTTC
15	TRBV5-6	TRBJ1-4	many	TRBD1	CASSLKTGGNEKLFF	TGTGCCAGCAGCTTGAAAACAGGGGGAAATGAAAAACTGTTTTTT
17	TRBV15	TRBJ1-3	-	-	CATSRDLGLSFGNTIYF	TGTGCCACCAGCAGAGATTTGGGTCTCTCTTTTGGAAACACCATATATTTT
14	TRBV20-1	TRBJ2-7	-	TRBD2	CSARLGLAGLVQYF	TGCAGTGCTAGATTGGGACTAGCGGGATTGGTGCAGTACTTC
14	TRBV11-1	TRBJ1-4	-	-	CASSFGEADEKLFF	TGTGCCAGCAGCTTCGGAGAGGCGGATGAAAAACTGTTTTTT
15	TRBV9	TRBJ2-2	many	-	CASSVGAGDTGELFF	TGTGCCAGCAGCGTAGGTGCCGGTGACACCGGGGAGCTGTTTTTT
13	TRBV19	TRBJ1-2	-	-	CASTNGQWYGYTF	TGTGCCAGTACCAACGGACAATGGTATGGCTACACCTTC
16	TRBV7-8	TRBJ1-3	-	-	CASSLFPPVLGNTIYF	TGTGCCAGCAGCTTATTCCCACCGGTCCTAGGAAACACCATATATTTT
15	TRBV10-2	TRBJ1-1	many	-	CASSESGLRNTEAFF	TGCGCCAGCAGTGAGTCGGGGCTTAGGAACACTGAAGCTTTCTTT
13	TRBV10-3	TRBJ1-5	-	-	CATQGQGNQPQHF	TGTGCCACCCAGGGGCAGGGCAATCAGCCCCAGCATTTT
15	TRBV7-8	TRBJ2-7	-	-	CASSRNPGQIFEQYF	TGTGCCAGCAGTCGAAACCCCGGACAGATCTTCGAGCAGTACTTC
13	TRBV12-3/TRBV12-4	TRBJ2-7	many	TRBD1	CASSRDRHNEQYF	TGTGCCAGCAGCAGGGACAGACACAACGAGCAGTACTTC
13	TRBV12-3/TRBV12-4	TRBJ1-4	-	-	CASSPEGVIKLFF	TGTGCCAGCAGCCCCGAAGGGGTCATAAAACTGTTTTTT
13	TRBV2	TRBJ2-2	-	-	CASSEPEDGELFF	TGTGCCAGCAGTGAACCAGAGGACGGGGAGCTGTTTTTT
15	TRBV12-3/TRBV12-4	TRBJ2-5	many	-	CASSLDRVPQETQYF	TGTGCCAGCAGCCTCGACAGAGTCCCTCAAGAGACCCAGTACTTC